These 3 T cell receptor beta chains were all obtained from the same sample, sequenced in a study of T cell changes during pregnancy in multiple sclerosis. Measured with immunoSEQ multiplex PCR; TCRdb has only the in-frame clones, and not every one. This sample yields 50,000 to 65,000 clones, of which roughly 88% are seen a single time; 1% to 1.5% belongs to the top ten. Sequencing was performed on peripheral blood, taken in the second trimester of pregnancy. The receptors come from a female donor with multiple sclerosis, enrolled in a pregnancy study.

The genes are TRBV6-1 and TRBJ1-5, with 7 bases identical to TRBD1. V was pared by 2 bases and J by 2 bases, with 6 bases of the junction left unmatched. From germline, CDR1 is MNHNS and CDR2 SASEGT. The CDR3 is made up of 16 amino acids. The CDR3 loop is CASSEYGTAGNQPQHF. DNA of the CDR3: TGTGCCAGCAGTGAATACGGGACAGCAGGCAATCAGCCCCAGCATTTT.

The chain employs TRBV7-2 and TRBJ1-5; weak D call: TRBD1 (5 bases). The germline V gene encodes CDR1 SGHTA and CDR2 FQGNSA. The CDR3 extends over 16 amino acids. V was pared by 5 bases and J by 4 bases, with 18 bases between. The CDR3 nucleotides are TGTGCCAGCAGCCAAGCAGCCATCCAGGGAAATCAGCCCCAGCATTTT. The encoded protein is CASSQAAIQGNQPQHF.

This chain links TRBV4-1 with TRBJ1-2, with D perhaps TRBD1 (6 bases). The CDR3 runs 15 residues. The germline gives CDR1 MGHRA, CDR2 YSYEKL. The V end was cut by 4 bases, the J end by 2 bases, with 14 bases between. The CDR3 DNA reads as TGCGCCAGCAGCCTAAGGGGGGGCCTGAACTATGGCTACACCTTC. Translating it yields CASSLRGGLNYGYTF.